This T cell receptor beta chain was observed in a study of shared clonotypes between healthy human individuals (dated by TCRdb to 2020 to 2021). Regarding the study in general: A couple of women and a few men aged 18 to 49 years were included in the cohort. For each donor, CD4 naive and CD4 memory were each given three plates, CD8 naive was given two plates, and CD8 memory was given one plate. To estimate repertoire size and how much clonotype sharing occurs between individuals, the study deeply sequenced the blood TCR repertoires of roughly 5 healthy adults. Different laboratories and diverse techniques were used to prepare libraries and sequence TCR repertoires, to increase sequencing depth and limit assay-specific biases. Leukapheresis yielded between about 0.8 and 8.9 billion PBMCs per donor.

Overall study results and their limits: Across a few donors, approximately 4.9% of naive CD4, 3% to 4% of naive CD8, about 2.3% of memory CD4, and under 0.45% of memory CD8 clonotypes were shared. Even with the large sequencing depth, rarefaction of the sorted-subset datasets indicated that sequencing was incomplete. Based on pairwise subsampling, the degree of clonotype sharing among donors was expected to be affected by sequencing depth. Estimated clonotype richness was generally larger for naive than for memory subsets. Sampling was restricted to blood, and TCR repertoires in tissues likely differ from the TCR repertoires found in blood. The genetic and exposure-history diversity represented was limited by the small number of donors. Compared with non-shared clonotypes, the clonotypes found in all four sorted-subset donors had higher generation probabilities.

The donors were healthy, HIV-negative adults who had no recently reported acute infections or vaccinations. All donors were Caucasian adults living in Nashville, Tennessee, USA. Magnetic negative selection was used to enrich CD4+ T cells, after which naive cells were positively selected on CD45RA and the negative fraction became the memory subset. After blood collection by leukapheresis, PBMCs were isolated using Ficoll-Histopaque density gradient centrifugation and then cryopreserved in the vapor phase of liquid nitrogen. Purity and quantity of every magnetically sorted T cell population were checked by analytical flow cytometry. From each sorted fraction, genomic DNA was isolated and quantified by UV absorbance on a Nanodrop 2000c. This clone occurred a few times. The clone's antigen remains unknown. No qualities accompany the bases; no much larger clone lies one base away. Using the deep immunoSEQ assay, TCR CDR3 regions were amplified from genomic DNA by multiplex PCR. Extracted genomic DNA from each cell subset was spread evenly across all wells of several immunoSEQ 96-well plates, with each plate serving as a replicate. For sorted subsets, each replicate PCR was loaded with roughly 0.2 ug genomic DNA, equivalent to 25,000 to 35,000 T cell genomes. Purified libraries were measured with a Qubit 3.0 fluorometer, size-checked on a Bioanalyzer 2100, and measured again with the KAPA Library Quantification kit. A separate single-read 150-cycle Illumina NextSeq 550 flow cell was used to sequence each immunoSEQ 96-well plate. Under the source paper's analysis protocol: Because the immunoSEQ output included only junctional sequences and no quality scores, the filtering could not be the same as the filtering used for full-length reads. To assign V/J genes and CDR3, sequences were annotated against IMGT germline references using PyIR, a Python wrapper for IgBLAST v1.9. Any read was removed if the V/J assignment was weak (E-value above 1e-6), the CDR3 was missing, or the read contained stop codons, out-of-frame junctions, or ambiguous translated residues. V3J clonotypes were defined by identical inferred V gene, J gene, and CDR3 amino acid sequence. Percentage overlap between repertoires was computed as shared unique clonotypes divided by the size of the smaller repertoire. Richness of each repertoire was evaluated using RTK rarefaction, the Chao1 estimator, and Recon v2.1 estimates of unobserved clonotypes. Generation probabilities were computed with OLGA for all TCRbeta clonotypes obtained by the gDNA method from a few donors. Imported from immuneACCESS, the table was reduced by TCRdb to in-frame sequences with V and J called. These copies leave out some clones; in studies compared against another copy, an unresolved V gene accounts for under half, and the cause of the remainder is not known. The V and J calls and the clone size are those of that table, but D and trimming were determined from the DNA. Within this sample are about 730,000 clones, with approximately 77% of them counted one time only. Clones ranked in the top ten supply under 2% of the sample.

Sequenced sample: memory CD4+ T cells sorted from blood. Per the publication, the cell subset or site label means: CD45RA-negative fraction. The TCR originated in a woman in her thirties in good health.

The CDR3 in this case is CASRPPPGLAGGITGELFF. The nucleotides read TGTGCCAGCAGGCCGCCCCCGGGACTAGCGGGAGGAATTACCGGGGAGCTGTTTTTT. The chain is assembled from TRBV11-3 and TRBJ2-2; TRBD2 aligns with 15 central bases. Germline trimming amounts to 6 bases on V and 5 bases on J, with 13 as the count of junction bases outside the gene matches. From cysteine to phenylalanine, the CDR3 is 19 amino acids long. The retained sequence is limited to the CDR3, 57 bases, with the frame set at the first base. The germline V gene gives CDR1 as SGHNT and CDR2 as YENEEA.